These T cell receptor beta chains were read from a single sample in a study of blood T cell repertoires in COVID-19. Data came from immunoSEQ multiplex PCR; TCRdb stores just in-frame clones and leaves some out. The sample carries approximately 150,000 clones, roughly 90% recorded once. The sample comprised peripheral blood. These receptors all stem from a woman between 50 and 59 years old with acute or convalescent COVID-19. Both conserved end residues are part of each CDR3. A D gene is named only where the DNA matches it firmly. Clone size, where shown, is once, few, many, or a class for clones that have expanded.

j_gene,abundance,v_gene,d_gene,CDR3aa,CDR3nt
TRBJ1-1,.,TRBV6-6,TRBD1,CASSYSSPPGGTEAFF,TGTGCCAGCAGTTACTCGAGTCCCCCAGGGGGCACTGAAGCTTTCTTT
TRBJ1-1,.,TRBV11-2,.,CASSLDRVRAAFF,TGTGCCAGCAGCTTAGATCGAGTCAGGGCAGCTTTCTTT
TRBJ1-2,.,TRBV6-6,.,CASSEGYYGYTF,TGTGCCAGCAGCGAGGGCTACTATGGCTACACCTTC
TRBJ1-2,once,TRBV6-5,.,CASSFNQGVGYTF,TGTGCCAGCAGTTTTAACCAGGGCGTTGGCTACACCTTC
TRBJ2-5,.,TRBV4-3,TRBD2,CASSPGTSGMIQETQYF,TGCGCCAGCAGCCCGGGGACTAGCGGGATGATCCAAGAGACCCAGTACTTC
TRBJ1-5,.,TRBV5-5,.,CASSLRVNQPQHF,TGTGCCAGCAGCTTGCGGGTTAATCAGCCCCAGCATTTT
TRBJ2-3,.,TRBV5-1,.,CASSLAGGNGDTQYF,TGCGCCAGCAGCTTGGCTGGGGGGAACGGGGATACGCAGTATTTT
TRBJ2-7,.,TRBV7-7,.,CASSLRAPGEGAYEQYF,TGTGCCAGCAGCTTACGGGCCCCTGGTGAGGGGGCCTACGAGCAGTACTTC
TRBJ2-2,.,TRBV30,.,CAWNGAAANTGELFF,TGTGCCTGGAACGGAGCGGCCGCGAACACCGGGGAGCTGTTTTTT
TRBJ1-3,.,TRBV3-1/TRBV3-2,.,CASSQEVTGNTIYF,TGTGCCAGCAGCCAAGAGGTAACAGGAAACACCATATATTTT
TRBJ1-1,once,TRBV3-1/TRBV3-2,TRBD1,CASSPRDRGYTEAFF,TGTGCCAGCAGCCCCCGGGACAGGGGATACACTGAAGCTTTCTTT
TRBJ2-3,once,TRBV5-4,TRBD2,CASSPEGVAGFSTDTQYF,TGTGCCAGCTCCCCCGAGGGGGTAGCGGGATTCTCCACAGATACGCAGTATTTT
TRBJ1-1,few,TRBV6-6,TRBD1,CASRGQPLNTEAFF,TGTGCCAGCAGGGGACAGCCGTTGAACACTGAAGCTTTCTTT
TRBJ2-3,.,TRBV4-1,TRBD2,CASSQALQGTSGRRADTQYF,TGCGCCAGCAGCCAAGCCCTTCAAGGGACTAGCGGGAGAAGGGCAGATACGCAGTATTTT
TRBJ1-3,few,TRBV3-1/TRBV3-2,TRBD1,CASSQERTGLSGNTIYF,TGTGCCAGCAGCCAAGAAAGGACAGGGCTCTCTGGAAACACCATATATTTT
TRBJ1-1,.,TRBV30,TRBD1,CAWRGQGITEAFF,TGTGCCTGGAGGGGACAGGGGATCACTGAAGCTTTCTTT
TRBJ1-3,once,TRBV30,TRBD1,CAWGQGEFSGNTIYF,TGTGCCTGGGGACAGGGGGAATTTTCTGGAAACACCATATATTTT
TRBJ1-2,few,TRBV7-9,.,CASSLEGLNGYTF,TGTGCCAGCAGCTTGGAGGGCTTAAACGGCTACACCTTC
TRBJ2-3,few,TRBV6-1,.,CASSEGAGTDTQYF,TGTGCCAGCAGTGAGGGGGCAGGCACAGATACGCAGTATTTT
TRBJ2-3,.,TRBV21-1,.,CASSTRTLFTDTQYF,TGTGCCAGCAGCACTAGAACACTATTCACAGATACGCAGTATTTT
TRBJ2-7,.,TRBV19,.,CASSIGAGSYEQYF,TGTGCCAGTAGTATAGGGGCGGGTTCCTACGAGCAGTACTTC
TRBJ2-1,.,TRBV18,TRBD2,CASSLASGGYNEQFF,TGTGCCAGCTCACTAGCTAGCGGGGGCTACAATGAGCAGTTCTTC
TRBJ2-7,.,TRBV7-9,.,CASSLVGSSSYEQYF,TGTGCCAGCAGCTTAGTCGGTTCCTCCTCCTACGAGCAGTACTTC
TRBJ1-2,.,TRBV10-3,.,CAISDVANYGYTF,TGTGCCATCAGTGACGTAGCTAACTATGGCTACACCTTC
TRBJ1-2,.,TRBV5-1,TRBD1,CASSRQGDYGYTF,TGCGCCAGCAGCCGACAGGGGGACTATGGCTACACCTTC
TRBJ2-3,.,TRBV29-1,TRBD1,CSVRQGASDTQYF,TGCAGCGTAAGACAGGGGGCCTCAGATACGCAGTATTTT
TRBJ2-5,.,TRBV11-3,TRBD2,CASSLVSGGQETQYF,TGTGCCAGCAGCTTAGTTAGCGGGGGGCAAGAGACCCAGTACTTC
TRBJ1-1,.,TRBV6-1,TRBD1,CASSEPGQGVEAFF,TGTGCCAGCAGTGAACCGGGACAGGGGGTTGAAGCTTTCTTT
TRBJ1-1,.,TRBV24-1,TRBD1,CATSDLGDRAHTEAFF,TGTGCCACCAGTGATTTGGGGGACAGGGCTCACACTGAAGCTTTCTTT
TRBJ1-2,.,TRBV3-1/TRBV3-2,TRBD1,CASSQEGTGGYTF,TGTGCCAGCAGCCAAGAAGGGACAGGGGGCTACACCTTC
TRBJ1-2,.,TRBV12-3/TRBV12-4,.,CASSLEAYGYTF,TGTGCCAGCAGTTTAGAAGCTTATGGCTACACCTTC
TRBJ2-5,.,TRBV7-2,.,CASSLEGRDQETQYF,TGTGCCAGCAGCTTAGAGGGCAGGGATCAAGAGACCCAGTACTTC
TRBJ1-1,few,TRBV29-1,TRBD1,CSGHRGNTEAFF,TGCAGCGGACACAGGGGGAACACTGAAGCTTTCTTT
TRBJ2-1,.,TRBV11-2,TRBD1,CASSGGGTGNNEQFF,TGTGCCAGCAGCGGAGGCGGGACAGGGAACAATGAGCAGTTCTTC
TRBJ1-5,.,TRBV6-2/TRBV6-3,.,CASSPLNQPQHF,TGTGCCAGCAGCCCCTTAAATCAGCCCCAGCATTTT